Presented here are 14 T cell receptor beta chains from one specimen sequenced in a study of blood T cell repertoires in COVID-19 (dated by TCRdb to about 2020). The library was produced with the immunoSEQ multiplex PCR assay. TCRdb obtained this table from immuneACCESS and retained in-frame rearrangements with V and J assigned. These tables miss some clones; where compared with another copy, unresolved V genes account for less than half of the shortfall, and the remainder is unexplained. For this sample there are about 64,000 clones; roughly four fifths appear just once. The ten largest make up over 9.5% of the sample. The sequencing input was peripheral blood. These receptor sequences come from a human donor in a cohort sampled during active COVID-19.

CDR3 sequence: CASSPLYNEQFF. Written as DNA, the CDR3 is TGTGCCAGCAGTCCCTTATACAATGAGCAGTTCTTC. The chain employs TRBV12-3 or TRBV12-4 and TRBJ2-1; unclear D gene. The CDR3 runs to 12 residues. Between the trimmed V and J ends, which lost 5 bases and 4 bases, there was a span of 6 bases.

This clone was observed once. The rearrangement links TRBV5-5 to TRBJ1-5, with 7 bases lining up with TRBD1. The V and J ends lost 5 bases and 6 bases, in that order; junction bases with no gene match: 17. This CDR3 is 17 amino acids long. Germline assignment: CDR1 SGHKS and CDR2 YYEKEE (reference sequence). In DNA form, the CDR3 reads TGTGCCAGCAGAGTTGACAGGGATTTTTCGAACGCTCAGCCCCAGCATTTT. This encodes CASRVDRDFSNAQPQHF.

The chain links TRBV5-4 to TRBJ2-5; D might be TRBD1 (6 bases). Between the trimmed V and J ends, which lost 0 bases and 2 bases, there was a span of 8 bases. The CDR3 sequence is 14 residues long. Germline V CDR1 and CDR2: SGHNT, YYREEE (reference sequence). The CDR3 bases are TGTGCCAGCAGCTTGGGGGGGCAGCAAGAGACCCAGTACTTC. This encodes CASSLGGQQETQYF.

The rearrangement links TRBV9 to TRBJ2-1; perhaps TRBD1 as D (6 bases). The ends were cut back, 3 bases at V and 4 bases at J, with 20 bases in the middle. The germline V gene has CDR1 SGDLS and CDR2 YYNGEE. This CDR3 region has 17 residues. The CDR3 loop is CASSATLRGPIYNEQFF. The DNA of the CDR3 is TGTGCCAGCAGCGCTACTCTCAGGGGTCCCATTTACAATGAGCAGTTCTTC.

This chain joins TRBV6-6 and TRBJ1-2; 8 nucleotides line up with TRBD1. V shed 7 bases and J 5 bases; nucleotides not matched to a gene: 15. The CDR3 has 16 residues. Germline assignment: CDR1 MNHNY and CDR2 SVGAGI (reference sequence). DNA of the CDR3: TGTGCCAGCAACAAGGGCCAGGGGGCGCGAGAATATGGCTACACCTTC. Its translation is CASNKGQGAREYGYTF.

CDR3 in amino acids: CSAAGQGGEKLFF. The CDR3 DNA reads TGCAGCGCGGCGGGACAGGGTGGCGAAAAACTGTTTTTT. This chain uses TRBV29-1 with TRBJ1-4; 9 nucleotides line up with TRBD1. This CDR3 is built from 13 residues. CDR1 is SQVTM, CDR2 ANQGSEA, per germline. With 7 bases clipped from V and 8 bases from J, the junction kept 8 bases outside the gene matches.

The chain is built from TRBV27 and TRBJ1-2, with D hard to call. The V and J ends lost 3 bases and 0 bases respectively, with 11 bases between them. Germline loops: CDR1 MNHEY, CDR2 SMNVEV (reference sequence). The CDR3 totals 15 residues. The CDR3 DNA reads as TGTGCCAGCAGTTTTAGCGGCCTTTCTAACTATGGCTACACCTTC. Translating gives CASSFSGLSNYGYTF.

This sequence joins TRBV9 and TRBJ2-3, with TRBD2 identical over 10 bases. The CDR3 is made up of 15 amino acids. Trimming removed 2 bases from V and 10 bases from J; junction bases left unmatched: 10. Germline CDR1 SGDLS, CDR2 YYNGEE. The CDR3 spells CASSVDLTSGSPQYF. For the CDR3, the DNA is TGTGCCAGCAGCGTTGATTTGACTAGCGGGTCTCCGCAGTATTTT.

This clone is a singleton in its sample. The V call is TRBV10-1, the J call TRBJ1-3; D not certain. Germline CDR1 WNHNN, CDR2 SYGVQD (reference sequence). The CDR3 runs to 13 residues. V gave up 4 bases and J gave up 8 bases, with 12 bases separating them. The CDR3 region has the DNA TGCGCCAGCAGTGGGGCGGGGAGGGACACCATATATTTT. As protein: CASSGAGRDTIYF.

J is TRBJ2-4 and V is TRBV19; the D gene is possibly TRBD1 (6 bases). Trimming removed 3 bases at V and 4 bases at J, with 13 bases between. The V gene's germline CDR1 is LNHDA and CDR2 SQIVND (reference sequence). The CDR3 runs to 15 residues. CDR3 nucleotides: TGTGCCAGTAGTATGATGGACAGTTTAAAAAACATTCAGTACTTC. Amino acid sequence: CASSMMDSLKNIQYF.

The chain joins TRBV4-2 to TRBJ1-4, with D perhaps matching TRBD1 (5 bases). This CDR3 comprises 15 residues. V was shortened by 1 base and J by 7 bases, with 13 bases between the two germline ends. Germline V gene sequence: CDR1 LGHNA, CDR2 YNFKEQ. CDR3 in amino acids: CASSQVGGEGEKLFF. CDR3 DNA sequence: TGTGCCAGCAGCCAAGTCGGGGGGGAAGGTGAAAAACTGTTTTTT.

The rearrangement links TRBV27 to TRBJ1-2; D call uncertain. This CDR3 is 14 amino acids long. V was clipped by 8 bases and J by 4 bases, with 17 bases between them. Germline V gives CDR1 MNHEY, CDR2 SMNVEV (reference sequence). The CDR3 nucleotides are TGTGCCAGCTTCCCGGTAGTAAACTTCTATGGCTACACCTTC. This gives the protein CASFPVVNFYGYTF.

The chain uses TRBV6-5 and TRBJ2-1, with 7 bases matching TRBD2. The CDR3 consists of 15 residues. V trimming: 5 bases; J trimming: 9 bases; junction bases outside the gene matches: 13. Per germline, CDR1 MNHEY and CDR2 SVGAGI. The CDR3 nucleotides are TGTGCCAGCAGTCCCGAATTCCGACTAGCCACTGAGCAGTTCTTC. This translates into CASSPEFRLATEQFF.

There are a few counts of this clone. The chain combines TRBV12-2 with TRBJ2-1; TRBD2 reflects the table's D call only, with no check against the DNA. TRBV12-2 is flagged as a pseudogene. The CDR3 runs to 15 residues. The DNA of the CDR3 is TGTGCAAGTCGCTTAGGACTAGCGGGCGGAGATGAGCAGTTCTTC. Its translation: CASRLGLAGGDEQFF.